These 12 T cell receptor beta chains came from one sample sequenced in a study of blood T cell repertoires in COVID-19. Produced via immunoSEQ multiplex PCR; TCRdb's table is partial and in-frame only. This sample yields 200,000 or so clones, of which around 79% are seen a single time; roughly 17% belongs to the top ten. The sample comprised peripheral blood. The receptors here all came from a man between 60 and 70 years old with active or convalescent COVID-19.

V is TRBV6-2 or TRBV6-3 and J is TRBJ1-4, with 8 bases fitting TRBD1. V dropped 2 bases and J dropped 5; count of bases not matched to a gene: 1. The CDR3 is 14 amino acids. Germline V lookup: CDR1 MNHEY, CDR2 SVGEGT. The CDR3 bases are TGTGCCAGCAGTTACGGGGACAGGAATGAAAAACTGTTTTTT. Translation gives CASSYGDRNEKLFF.

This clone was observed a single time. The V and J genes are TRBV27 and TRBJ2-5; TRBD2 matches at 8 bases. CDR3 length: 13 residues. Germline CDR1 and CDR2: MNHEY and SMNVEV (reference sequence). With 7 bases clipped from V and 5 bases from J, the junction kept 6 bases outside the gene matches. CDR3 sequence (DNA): TGTGCCAGCACCCGGGGGGGCGGGGAGACCCAGTACTTC. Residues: CASTRGGGETQYF.

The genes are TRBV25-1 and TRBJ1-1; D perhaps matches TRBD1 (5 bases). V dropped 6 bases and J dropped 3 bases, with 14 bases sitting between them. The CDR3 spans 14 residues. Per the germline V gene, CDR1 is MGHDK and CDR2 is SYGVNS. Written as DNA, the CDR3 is TGTGCCAGCAGCCCTTCTAGACAGCACACTGAAGCTTTCTTT. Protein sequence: CASSPSRQHTEAFF.

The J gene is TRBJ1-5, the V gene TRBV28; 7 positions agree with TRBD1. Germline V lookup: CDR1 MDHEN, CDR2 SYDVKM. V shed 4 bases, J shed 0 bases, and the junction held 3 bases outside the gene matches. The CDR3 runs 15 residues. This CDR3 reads CASSSGTDSNQPQHF. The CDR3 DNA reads TGTGCCAGCAGTTCCGGGACAGATAGCAATCAGCCCCAGCATTTT.

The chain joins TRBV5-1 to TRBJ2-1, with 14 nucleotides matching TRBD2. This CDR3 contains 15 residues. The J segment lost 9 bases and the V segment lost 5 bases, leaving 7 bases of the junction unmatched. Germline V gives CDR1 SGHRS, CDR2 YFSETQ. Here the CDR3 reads CASRVGTSGRSEQFF. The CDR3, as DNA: TGCGCCAGCAGGGTGGGGACTAGCGGGAGAAGTGAGCAGTTCTTC.

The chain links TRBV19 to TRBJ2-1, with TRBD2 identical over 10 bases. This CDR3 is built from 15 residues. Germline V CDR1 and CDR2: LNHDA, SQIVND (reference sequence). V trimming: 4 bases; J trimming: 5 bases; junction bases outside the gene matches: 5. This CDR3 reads CASSTGLAPNNEQFF. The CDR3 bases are TGTGCCAGTAGTACGGGACTAGCGCCGAACAATGAGCAGTTCTTC.

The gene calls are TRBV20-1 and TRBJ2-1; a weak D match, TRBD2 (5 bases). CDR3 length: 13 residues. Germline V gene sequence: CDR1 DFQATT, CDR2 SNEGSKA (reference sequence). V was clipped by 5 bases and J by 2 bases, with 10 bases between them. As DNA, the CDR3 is TGCAGTGCTTGTGCTAGCCCCTACAATGAGCAGTTCTTC. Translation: CSACASPYNEQFF.

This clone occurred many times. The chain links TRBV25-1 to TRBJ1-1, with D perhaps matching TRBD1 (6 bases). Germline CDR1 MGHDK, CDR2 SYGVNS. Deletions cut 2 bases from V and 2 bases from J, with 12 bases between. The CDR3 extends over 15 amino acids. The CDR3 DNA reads TGTGCCAGCAGTGAAGTCCGGGGGGCTAACACTGAAGCTTTCTTT. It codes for CASSEVRGANTEAFF.

CDR3 in amino acids: CASSQDARDYGYTF. Written as DNA, the CDR3 is TGCGCCAGCAGCCAAGATGCCAGGGACTATGGCTACACCTTC. The chain couples TRBV4-1 to TRBJ1-2; D is perhaps TRBD1 (5 bases). V was shortened by 0 bases and J by 3 bases, with 8 bases between the two germline ends. CDR1 MGHRA and CDR2 YSYEKL come from the germline V gene. CDR3 length: 14 residues.

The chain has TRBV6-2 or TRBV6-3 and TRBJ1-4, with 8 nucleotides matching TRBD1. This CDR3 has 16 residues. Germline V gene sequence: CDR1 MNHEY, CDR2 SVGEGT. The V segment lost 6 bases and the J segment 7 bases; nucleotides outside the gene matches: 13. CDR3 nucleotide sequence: TGTGCCAGCAGCCGCATACCCGGGACAGGTGGTGAAAAACTGTTTTTT. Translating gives CASSRIPGTGGEKLFF.

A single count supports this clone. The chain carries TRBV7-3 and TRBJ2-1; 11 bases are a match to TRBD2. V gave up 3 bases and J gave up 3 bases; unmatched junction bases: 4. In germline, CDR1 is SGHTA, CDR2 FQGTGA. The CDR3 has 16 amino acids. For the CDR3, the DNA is TGTGCCAGCAGCTTCACCGGGACTAGCGGCTACAATGAGCAGTTCTTC. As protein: CASSFTGTSGYNEQFF.

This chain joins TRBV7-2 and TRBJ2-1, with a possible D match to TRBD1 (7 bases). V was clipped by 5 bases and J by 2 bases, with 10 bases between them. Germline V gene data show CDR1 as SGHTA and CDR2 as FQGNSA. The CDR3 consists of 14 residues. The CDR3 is CASSQGGTYNEQFF. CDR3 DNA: TGTGCCAGCAGCCAGGGGGGCACCTACAATGAGCAGTTCTTC.